The clone carrying this T cell receptor (beta chain) was found many times. MiXCR, run by TCRdb on the 5' RACE reads, gives a single entry per CDR3 protein. In the table there are 100,000 to 110,000 distinct CDR3 sequences, 5.9% of which are singletons. This record belongs to a study of identical twins. The CDR3 consists of 13 residues. Germline CDR1 reads ENHRY; CDR2 reads SYGVKD. The V end was cut by 4 bases, the J end by 4 bases, with 9 bases between. Sequencing input: memory T cells sorted from blood. The chain joins TRBV10-3 to TRBJ2-3; no definite D call. This clonotype was obtained from a woman aged 45-60 years in good health. The CDR3 region is CAISGRRPDTQYF. CDR3 DNA sequence: TGTGCCATCAGTGGTAGAAGGCCAGATACGCAGTATTTT.